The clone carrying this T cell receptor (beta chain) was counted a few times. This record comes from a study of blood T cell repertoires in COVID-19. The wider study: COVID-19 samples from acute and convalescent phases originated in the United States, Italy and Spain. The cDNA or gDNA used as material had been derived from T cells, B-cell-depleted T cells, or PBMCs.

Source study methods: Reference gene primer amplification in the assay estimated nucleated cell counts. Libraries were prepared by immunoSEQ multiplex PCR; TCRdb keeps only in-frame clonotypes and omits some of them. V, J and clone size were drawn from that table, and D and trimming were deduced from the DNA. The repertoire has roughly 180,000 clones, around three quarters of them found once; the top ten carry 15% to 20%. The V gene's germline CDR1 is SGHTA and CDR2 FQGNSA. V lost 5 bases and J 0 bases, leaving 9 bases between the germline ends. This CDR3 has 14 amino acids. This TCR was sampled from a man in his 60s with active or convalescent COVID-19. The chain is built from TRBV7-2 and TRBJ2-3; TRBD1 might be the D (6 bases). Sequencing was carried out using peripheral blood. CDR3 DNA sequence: TGTGCCAGCAGCCCCCAGGGGAGCACAGATACGCAGTATTTT. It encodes CASSPQGSTDTQYF.